This TCR beta chain was found in a study of CD8 T cells in Susac syndrome. CD8+ and CD4+ T cells from blood underwent TCR beta sequencing. Negative isolation was used for CD8+ and CD4+ T cells, and FACS enrichment was applied to TEMRA cells. The CDR3 is 18 amino acids. V shed 0 bases and J 4 bases; nucleotides not matched to a gene: 9. The germline gives CDR1 SGHAT, CDR2 FQNNGV. Random hexamers were used to reverse transcribe an amount of roughly 0.45 to 1 ug RNA. It was immunoSEQ multiplex PCR that amplified TCR beta CDR3 across 54 Vbeta and 13 Jbeta. TCRdb reprocessed the immunoSEQ multiplex PCR reads via MiXCR and lists one record per CDR3 protein. The sample records about 180,000 distinct CDR3 sequences, about 94% being singletons.

Sequencing was performed on CD4+ T cells from PBMCs. This TCR was recovered from a human donor with multiple sclerosis. V is TRBV11-2 and J is TRBJ2-3; 11 nucleotides align to TRBD2. The CDR3 DNA sequence: TGTGCCAGCAGCTTAGATATACCTAGCGGGGGGAGGGCAGATACGCAGTATTTT. It translates to CASSLDIPSGGRADTQYF.